This paragraph reports one T cell receptor (beta chain). Its antigen is unknown. Cells designated naive CD8 were CD45RO-negative and were positively selected for CCR7, with terminally differentiated effector memory CD45RA+ cells excluded. The sample comes from a study of shared clonotypes between healthy human individuals. Study observations and caveats: About 5% of naive CD4 clonotypes were shared across four donors.

Every subset had its genomic DNA shared out evenly among several immunoSEQ plates. TCRdb's table, derived via immunoSEQ multiplex PCR, lists solely in-frame clones and lacks some. This table holds around 600,000 clones, roughly 98% found once. V shed 1 base and J shed 4 bases, with 10 bases lying between them. The length of the CDR3 is 13 residues. Germline V gene lookup returns CDR1 SQVTM and CDR2 ANQGSEA. The chain combines TRBV29-1 with TRBJ1-2; perhaps TRBD1 as D (5 bases). The clonotype comes from a young man in good health. The sequenced material came from naive CD8+ T cells sorted from blood. The CDR3 protein is CSVEGGEVYGYTF. The CDR3 DNA reads TGCAGCGTTGAAGGAGGGGAGGTCTATGGCTACACCTTC.